One and the same sample provided the 9 T cell receptor beta chains below, sequenced in a study of blood T cell repertoires in COVID-19 (TCRdb year 2020). Library method: the immunoSEQ multiplex PCR assay. TCRdb took this table from immuneACCESS and kept in-frame rearrangements with V and J called. Such tables lack part of the clones; where checked against another copy, unresolved V genes explain under half of the gap, and the rest is unexplained. The sample table records roughly 140,000 clones; approximately 88% of these occur just once. Together, the top ten hold 1.8% of the sample. Specimen: peripheral blood. Receptors originate from a man between 65 and 85 years old with acute or convalescent COVID-19.

The chain uses TRBV28 and TRBJ1-2; TRBD1 aligns across 8 bases. The V gene end was trimmed by 5 bases and the J gene end by 8 bases; junction bases not matched to a gene: 7. Germline assignment: CDR1 MDHEN and CDR2 SYDVKM. This CDR3 has 13 residues. The CDR3 nucleotides are TGTGCCAGCAGTCACCAGGGGGCAAAAGGCTACACCTTC. Amino acids: CASSHQGAKGYTF.

The rearrangement links TRBV4-1 to TRBJ2-7, with D tentatively TRBD1 (6 bases). Trimming took off 6 bases at V and 0 bases at J, with 15 bases between the two ends. Germline values: CDR1 MGHRA, CDR2 YSYEKL. The CDR3 is made up of 15 amino acids. In DNA form, the CDR3 reads TGCGCCAGCAGTCTGTTGACAGGCTTCTCCTACGAGCAGTACTTC. It translates to CASSLLTGFSYEQYF.

V usage is TRBV5-4 and J usage is TRBJ2-7; D not certain. V dropped 2 bases and J dropped 6 bases, with 12 bases sitting between them. The CDR3 runs 13 residues. Germline V gives CDR1 SGHNT, CDR2 YYREEE (reference sequence). For the CDR3, the DNA is TGTGCCAGCAGCTTTCTCCCGGAGTCCGAGCAGTACTTC. This translates into CASSFLPESEQYF.

The V call is TRBV4-1, the J call TRBJ1-1, with 11 bases fitting TRBD1. The CDR3 runs 15 residues. The germline CDR1 and CDR2 sequences are MGHRA and YSYEKL. J was trimmed by 4 bases and V by 5 bases; bases with no gene match: 6. The CDR3 protein is CASSSQGTGGTEAFF. The CDR3 nucleotides are TGCGCCAGCAGCTCCCAGGGGACAGGGGGCACTGAAGCTTTCTTT.

In this sample, this clone turned up once. V usage is TRBV4-2 and J usage is TRBJ2-1; 9 bases line up with TRBD2. V was clipped by 0 bases and J by 5 bases; unmatched bases: 11. Germline assignment: CDR1 LGHNA and CDR2 YNFKEQ. The CDR3 is 18 amino acids. CDR3 in DNA: TGTGCCAGCAGCCAAGACCTAACGACTAGCGGATTTAACAATGAGCAGTTCTTC. Its translation is CASSQDLTTSGFNNEQFF.

This clone was detected only once. The chain is built from TRBV18 and TRBJ2-7, with D hard to call. Germline CDR1 reads KGHSH; CDR2 reads LQKENI. V was trimmed by 1 base and J by 6 bases, leaving 19 bases between them. There are 16 residues in the CDR3. CDR3 region: CASSPLSRGVNLEQYF. The CDR3 DNA sequence: TGTGCCAGCTCACCACTATCCCGCGGAGTTAATCTCGAGCAGTACTTC.

J is TRBJ2-7 and V is TRBV11-2, with 7 bases that match TRBD1. The V and J ends lost 5 bases and 3 bases, in that order; junction bases with no gene match: 10. Germline values: CDR1 SGHAT, CDR2 FQNNGV. The CDR3 extends over 15 amino acids. CDR3 loop: CASSVGTASGYEQYF. DNA for the CDR3: TGTGCCAGCAGCGTTGGGACAGCCTCGGGCTACGAGCAGTACTTC.

The chain is built from TRBV25-1 and TRBJ1-2, with a weak D call TRBD1 (6 bases). CDR1 and CDR2 from the germline V gene are MGHDK and SYGVNS. V dropped 5 bases and J dropped 6 bases, with 16 bases sitting between them. The CDR3 runs 14 residues. CDR3 sequence (DNA): TGTGCCAGCAGTCACTCGGACAGATGGGATGGCTACACCTTC. Its translation is CASSHSDRWDGYTF.

The V and J genes are TRBV19 and TRBJ2-3; 13 nucleotides align to TRBD2. Trimming cost V 3 bases and J 3 bases; bases outside gene matches: 3. The length of the CDR3 is 16 residues. CDR1 and CDR2 from the germline V gene are LNHDA and SQIVND (reference sequence). The CDR3 DNA sequence: TGTGCCAGTAGTATCGAACTAGCGGGAGGGACAGATACGCAGTATTTT. Translating it yields CASSIELAGGTDTQYF. The full variable domain, its missing parts supplied by reference TRBV19 and TRBJ2-3, is DGGITQSPKYLFRKEGQNVTLSCEQNLNHDAMYWYRQDPGQGLRLIYYSQIVNDFQKGDIAEGYSVSREKKESFPLTVTSAQKNPTAFYLCASSIELAGGTDTQYFGPGTRLTVL.